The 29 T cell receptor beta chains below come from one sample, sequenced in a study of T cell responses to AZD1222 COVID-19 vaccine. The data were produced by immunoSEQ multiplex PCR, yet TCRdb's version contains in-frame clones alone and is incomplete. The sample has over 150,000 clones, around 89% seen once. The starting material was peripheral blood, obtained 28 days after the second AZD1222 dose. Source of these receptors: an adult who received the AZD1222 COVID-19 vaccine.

CDR3 amino acids: CAVARGGYTF. CDR3 DNA: TGTGCCGTTGCCAGGGGGGGCTACACCTTC. This chain connects TRBV30 to TRBJ1-2; 7 bases are a match to TRBD1. The CDR3 is made up of 10 amino acids. Looked up from germline, CDR1 is GTSNPN and CDR2 is SVGIG (reference sequence). The V gene end was trimmed by 8 bases and the J gene end by 8 bases; junction bases not matched to a gene: 5.

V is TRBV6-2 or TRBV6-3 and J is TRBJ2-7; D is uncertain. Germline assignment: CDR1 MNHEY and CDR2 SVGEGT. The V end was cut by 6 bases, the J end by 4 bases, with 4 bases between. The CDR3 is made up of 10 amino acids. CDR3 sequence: CASSGYEQYF. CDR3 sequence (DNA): TGTGCCAGCAGCGGGTACGAGCAGTACTTC.

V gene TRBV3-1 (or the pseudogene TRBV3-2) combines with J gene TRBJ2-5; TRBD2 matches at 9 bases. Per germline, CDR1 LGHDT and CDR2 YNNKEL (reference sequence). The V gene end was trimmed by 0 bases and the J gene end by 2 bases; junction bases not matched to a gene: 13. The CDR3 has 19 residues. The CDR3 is CASSQDGRGGLAGQETQYF. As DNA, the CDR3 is TGTGCCAGCAGCCAAGATGGTCGGGGGGGACTAGCAGGACAAGAGACCCAGTACTTC.

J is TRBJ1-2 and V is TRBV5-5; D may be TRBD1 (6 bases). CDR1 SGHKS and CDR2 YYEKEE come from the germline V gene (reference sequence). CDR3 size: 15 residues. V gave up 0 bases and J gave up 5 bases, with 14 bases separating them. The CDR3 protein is CASSLANGGRYGYTF. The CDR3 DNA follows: TGTGCCAGCAGCTTGGCCAACGGGGGGCGGTATGGCTACACCTTC.

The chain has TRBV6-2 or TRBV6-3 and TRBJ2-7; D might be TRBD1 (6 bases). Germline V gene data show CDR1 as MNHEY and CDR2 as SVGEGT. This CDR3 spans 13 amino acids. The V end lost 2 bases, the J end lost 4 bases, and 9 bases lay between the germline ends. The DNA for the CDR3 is TGTGCCAGCAGTTACAGGGGGAGTTACGAGCAGTACTTC. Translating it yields CASSYRGSYEQYF.

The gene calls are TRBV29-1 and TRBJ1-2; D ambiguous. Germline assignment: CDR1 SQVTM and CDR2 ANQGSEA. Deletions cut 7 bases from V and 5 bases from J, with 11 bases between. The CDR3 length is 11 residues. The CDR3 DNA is TGCAGCGCCTCGTCCTTGTATGGCTACACCTTC. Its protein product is CSASSLYGYTF.

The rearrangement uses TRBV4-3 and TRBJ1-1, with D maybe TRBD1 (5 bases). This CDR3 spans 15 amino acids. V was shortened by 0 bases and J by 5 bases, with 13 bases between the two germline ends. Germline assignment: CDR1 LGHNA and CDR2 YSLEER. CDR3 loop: CASSQDLGARTEAFF. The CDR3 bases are TGCGCCAGCAGCCAAGATTTAGGGGCTCGGACTGAAGCTTTCTTT.

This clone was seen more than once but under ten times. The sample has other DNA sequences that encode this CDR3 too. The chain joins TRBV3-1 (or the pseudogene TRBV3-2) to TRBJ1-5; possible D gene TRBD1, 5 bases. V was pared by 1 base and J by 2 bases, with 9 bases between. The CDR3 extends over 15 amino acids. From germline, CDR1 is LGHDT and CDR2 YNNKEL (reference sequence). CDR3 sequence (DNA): TGTGCCAGCAGCCAAGGGGCAGGGCGCAATCAGCCCCAGCATTTT. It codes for CASSQGAGRNQPQHF.

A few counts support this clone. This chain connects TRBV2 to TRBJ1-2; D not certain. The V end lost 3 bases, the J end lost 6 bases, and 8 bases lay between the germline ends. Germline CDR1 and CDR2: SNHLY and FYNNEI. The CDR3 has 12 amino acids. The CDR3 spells CASSENSDGYTF. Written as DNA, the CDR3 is TGTGCCAGCAGTGAGAACAGCGATGGCTACACCTTC.

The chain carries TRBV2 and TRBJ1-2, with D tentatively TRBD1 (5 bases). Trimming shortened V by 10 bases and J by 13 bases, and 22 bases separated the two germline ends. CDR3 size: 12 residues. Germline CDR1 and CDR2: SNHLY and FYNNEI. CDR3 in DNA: TGTGCCACCATAAGGGGCAGCCGCCAGCCCACCTTC. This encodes CATIRGSRQPTF.

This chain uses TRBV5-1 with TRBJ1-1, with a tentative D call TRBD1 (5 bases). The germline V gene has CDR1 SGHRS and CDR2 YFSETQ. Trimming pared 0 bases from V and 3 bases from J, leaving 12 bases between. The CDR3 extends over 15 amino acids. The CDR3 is CASSLVGTGDTEAFF. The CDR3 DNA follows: TGCGCCAGCAGCTTGGTAGGGACCGGGGACACTGAAGCTTTCTTT.

The CDR3 loop reads CASSFDGFNQPQHF. The CDR3 nucleotides are TGTGCCAGTTCCTTTGACGGATTCAATCAGCCCCAGCATTTT. V is TRBV19 and J is TRBJ1-5; unclear D gene. Germline CDR1 is LNHDA and CDR2 is SQIVND (reference sequence). The CDR3 runs 14 residues. Trimming took 8 bases from V and 3 from J, leaving 14 bases between them.

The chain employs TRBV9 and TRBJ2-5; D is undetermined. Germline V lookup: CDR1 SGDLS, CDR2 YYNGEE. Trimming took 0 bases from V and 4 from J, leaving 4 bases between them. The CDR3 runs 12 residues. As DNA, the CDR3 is TGTGCCAGCAGCGTAGACGGAGAGACCCAGTACTTC. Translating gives CASSVDGETQYF.

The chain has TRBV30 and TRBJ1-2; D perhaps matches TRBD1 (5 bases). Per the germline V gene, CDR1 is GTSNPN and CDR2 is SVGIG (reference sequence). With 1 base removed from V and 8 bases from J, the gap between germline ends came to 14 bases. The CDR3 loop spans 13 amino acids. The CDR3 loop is CAWSDQGRGGYTF. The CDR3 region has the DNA TGTGCCTGGAGTGATCAGGGCCGAGGAGGCTACACCTTC.

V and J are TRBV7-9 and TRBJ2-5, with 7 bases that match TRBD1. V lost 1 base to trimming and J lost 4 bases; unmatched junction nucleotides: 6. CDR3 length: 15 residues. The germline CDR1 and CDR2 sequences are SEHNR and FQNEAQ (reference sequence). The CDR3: CASSLVRGLGETQYF. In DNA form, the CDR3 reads TGTGCCAGCAGCTTAGTTAGGGGGCTGGGAGAGACCCAGTACTTC.

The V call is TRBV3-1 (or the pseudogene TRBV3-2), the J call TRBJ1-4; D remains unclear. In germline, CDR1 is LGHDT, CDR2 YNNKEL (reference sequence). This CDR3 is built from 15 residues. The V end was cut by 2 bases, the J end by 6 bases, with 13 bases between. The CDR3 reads CASSQSYTVYEKLFF. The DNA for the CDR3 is TGTGCCAGCAGCCAATCATACACTGTTTATGAAAAACTGTTTTTT.

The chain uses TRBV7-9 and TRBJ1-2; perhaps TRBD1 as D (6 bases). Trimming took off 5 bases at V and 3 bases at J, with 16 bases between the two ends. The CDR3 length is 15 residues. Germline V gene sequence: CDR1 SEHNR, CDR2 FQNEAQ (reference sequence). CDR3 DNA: TGTGCCAGCAGCCAGGATGGGGGGCGCGACTATGGCTACACCTTC. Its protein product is CASSQDGGRDYGYTF.

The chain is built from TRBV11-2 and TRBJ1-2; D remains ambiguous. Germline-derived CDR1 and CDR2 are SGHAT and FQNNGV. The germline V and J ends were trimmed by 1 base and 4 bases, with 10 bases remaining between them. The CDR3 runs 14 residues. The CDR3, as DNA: TGTGCCAGCAGCTTAGCTTGGCAGACCTATGGCTACACCTTC. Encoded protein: CASSLAWQTYGYTF.

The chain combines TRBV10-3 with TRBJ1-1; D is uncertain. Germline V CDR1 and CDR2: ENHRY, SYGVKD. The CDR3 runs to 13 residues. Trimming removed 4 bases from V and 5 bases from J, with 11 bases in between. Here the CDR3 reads CAISGARGTEAFF. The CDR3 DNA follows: TGTGCCATCAGTGGGGCGAGAGGGACTGAAGCTTTCTTT.

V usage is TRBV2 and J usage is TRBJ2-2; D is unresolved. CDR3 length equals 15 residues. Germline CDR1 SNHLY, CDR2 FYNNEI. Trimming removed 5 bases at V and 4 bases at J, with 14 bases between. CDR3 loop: CASSWPLTGTGELFF. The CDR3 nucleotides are TGTGCCAGCAGTTGGCCCCTTACGGGCACCGGGGAGCTGTTTTTT.

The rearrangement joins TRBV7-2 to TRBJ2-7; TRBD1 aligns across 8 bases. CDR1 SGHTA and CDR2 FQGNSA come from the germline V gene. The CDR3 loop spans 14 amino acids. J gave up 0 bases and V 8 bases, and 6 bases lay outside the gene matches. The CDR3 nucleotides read TGTGCCAGCGGCCGGGACAGGCTCTCCTACGAGCAGTACTTC. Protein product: CASGRDRLSYEQYF. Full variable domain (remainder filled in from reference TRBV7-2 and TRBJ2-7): GAGVSQSPSNKVTEKGKDVELRCDPISGHTALYWYRQSLGQGLEFLIYFQGNSAPDKSGLPSDRFSAERTGGSVSTLTIQRTQQEDSAVYLCASGRDRLSYEQYFGPGTRLTVT.

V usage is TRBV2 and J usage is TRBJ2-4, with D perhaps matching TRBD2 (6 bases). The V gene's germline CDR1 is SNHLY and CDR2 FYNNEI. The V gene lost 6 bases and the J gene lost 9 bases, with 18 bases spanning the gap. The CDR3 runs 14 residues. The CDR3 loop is CASRVPQQGGIQYF. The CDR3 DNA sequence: TGTGCCAGCAGGGTGCCTCAGCAGGGAGGCATTCAGTACTTC.

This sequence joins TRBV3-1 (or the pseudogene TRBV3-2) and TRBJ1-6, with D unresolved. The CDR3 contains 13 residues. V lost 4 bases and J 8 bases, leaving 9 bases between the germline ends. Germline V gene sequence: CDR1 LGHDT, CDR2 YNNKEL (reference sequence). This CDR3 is CASSLRVDSPLHF. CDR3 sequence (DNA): TGTGCCAGCAGCCTTCGTGTCGATTCACCCCTCCACTTT.

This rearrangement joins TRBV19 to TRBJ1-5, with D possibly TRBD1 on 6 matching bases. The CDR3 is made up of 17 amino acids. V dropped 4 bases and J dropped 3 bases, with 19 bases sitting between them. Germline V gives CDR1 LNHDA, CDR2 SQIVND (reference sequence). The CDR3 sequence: CASSTRLTRGANQPQHF. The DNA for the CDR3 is TGTGCCAGTAGTACCCGGCTGACCAGGGGAGCCAATCAGCCCCAGCATTTT.

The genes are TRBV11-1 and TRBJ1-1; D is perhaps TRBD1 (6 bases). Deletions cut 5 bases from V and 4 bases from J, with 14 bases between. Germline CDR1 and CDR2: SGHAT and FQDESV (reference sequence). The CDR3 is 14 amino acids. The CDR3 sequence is CASSGQGRGTEAFF. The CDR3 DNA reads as TGTGCCAGCAGCGGCCAGGGGAGGGGCACTGAAGCTTTCTTT.

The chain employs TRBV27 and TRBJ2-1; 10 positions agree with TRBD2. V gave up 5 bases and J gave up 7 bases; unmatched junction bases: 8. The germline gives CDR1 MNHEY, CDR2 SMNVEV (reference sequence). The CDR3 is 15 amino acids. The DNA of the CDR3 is TGTGCCAGCAGTCCGGGACTAGCGAACTCGAATGAGCAGTTCTTC. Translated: CASSPGLANSNEQFF.

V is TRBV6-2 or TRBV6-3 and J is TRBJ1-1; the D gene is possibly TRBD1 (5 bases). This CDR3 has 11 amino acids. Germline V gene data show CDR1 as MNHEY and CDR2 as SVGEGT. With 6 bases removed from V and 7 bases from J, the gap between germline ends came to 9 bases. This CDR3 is CASSPRVEAFF. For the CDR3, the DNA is TGTGCCAGCAGCCCCAGGGTTGAAGCTTTCTTT.

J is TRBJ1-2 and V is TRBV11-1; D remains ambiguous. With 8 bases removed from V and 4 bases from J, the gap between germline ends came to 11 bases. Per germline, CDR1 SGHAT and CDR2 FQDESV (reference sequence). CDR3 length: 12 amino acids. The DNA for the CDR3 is TGTGCCAGCGGCGCCGGTGGCTATGGCTACACCTTC. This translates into CASGAGGYGYTF. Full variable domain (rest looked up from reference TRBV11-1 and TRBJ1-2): EAEVAQSPRYKITEKSQAVAFWCDPISGHATLYWYRQILGQGPELLVQFQDESVVDDSQLPKDRFSAERLKGVDSTLKIQPAELGDSAMYLCASGAGGYGYTFGSGTRLTVV.

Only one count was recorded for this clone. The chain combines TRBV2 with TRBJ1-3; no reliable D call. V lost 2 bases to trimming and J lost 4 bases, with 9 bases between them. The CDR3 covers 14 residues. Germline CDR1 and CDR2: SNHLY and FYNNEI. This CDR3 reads CASSEFNSGNTIYF. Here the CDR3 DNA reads TGTGCCAGCAGTGAATTCAACTCGGGAAACACCATATATTTT. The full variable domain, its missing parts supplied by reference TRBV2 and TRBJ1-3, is EPEVTQTPSHQVTQMGQEVILRCVPISNHLYFYWYRQILGQKVEFLVSFYNNEISEKSEIFDDQFSVERPDGSNFTLKIRSTKLEDSAMYFCASSEFNSGNTIYFGEGSWLTVV.